The 21 T cell receptor beta chains below all came from one sample that was sequenced in a study of patients and donors after allogeneic stem cell transplantation. Using its own MiXCR run on the RT-PCR reads, TCRdb lists one record per CDR3 protein. The sample has about 87,000 distinct CDR3 sequences; 4.5% to 5% are singletons. What was sequenced was blood, either unsorted or a sorted T cell fraction (not recorded which). Source of these receptors: a human donor who was either an allogeneic HSCT recipient or a stem cell or donor lymphocyte infusion donor (not recorded which). It is not recorded whose cells these are; they may come from a transplant donor.

This clonotype was found many times. The gene calls are TRBV11-3 and TRBJ2-7; no clear D gene. The V end was cut by 1 base, the J end by 2 bases, with 6 bases between. Germline CDR1 and CDR2: SGHNT and YENEEA. The CDR3 is made up of 13 amino acids. The CDR3 loop is CASSLAPTYEQYF. The DNA for the CDR3 is TGTGCCAGCAGCTTAGCGCCTACCTACGAGCAGTACTTC.

This clonotype was recorded at least ten times. The chain couples TRBV12-3 or TRBV12-4 to TRBJ1-1, with D uncertain. Trimming cost V 3 bases and J 1 base, with 18 bases left between them. CDR3 length equals 17 residues. CDR3 DNA: TGTGCCAGCAGTTTTTCCCTGAAAAATTGGGAGAACACTGAAGCTTTCTTT. It yields the protein CASSFSLKNWENTEAFF.

The chain joins TRBV28 to TRBJ2-2; D gene unclear. Per the germline V gene, CDR1 is MDHEN and CDR2 is SYDVKM. The ends were cut back, 5 bases at V and 6 bases at J, with 16 bases in the middle. The CDR3 is made up of 15 amino acids. The CDR3 here is CASSPRATGAGELFF. In DNA, the CDR3 is TGTGCCAGCAGTCCCCGGGCCACTGGAGCCGGGGAGCTGTTTTTT.

There are many counts of this clonotype. The chain links TRBV12-3 or TRBV12-4 to TRBJ2-3, with D possibly matching TRBD2 (6 bases). This CDR3 has 16 residues. Trimming pared 3 bases from V and 1 base from J, leaving 14 bases between. CDR3 amino acids: CASSFNQGGGTDTQYF. In DNA form, the CDR3 reads TGTGCCAGCAGTTTCAATCAAGGCGGGGGCACAGATACGCAGTATTTT.

V is TRBV21-1 and J is TRBJ2-7; the table names TRBD1, a call not compared with the DNA. TRBV21-1 is annotated as a pseudogene. The CDR3 runs 12 residues. The CDR3 protein is CASTRQGSEQYF. CDR3 nucleotide sequence: TGTGCCAGCACTCGCCAGGGTAGCGAGCAGTACTTC.

This clonotype came up many times. The V call is TRBV19, the J call TRBJ1-2; 9 bases line up with TRBD1. The CDR3 covers 13 residues. In germline, CDR1 is LNHDA, CDR2 SQIVND (reference sequence). The J segment lost 8 bases and the V segment lost 6 bases, leaving 7 bases of the junction unmatched. This chain's CDR3 is CASSSGTGLGYTF. The CDR3 DNA follows: TGTGCCAGTAGCTCGGGGACAGGGTTAGGCTACACCTTC.

There are many counts of this clonotype. The chain links TRBV11-2 to TRBJ1-3, with TRBD1 identical over 7 bases. The V and J ends lost 7 bases and 0 bases, in that order; junction bases with no gene match: 9. Germline lookup yields CDR1 SGHAT and CDR2 FQNNGV. The CDR3 totals 16 residues. The CDR3 nucleotides are TGTGCCAGCACCCCACTAGGGACAGTCTCTGGAAACACCATATATTTT. It yields the protein CASTPLGTVSGNTIYF.

V gene TRBV2 combines with J gene TRBJ1-5; D gene ambiguous. This CDR3 spans 13 amino acids. Germline V gene data show CDR1 as SNHLY and CDR2 as FYNNEI. The ends were cut back, 2 bases at V and 5 bases at J, with 7 bases in the middle. In nucleotides, the CDR3 is TGTGCCAGCAGTGAATACCAAGATCAGCCCCAGCATTTT. This sequence encodes CASSEYQDQPQHF.

This clonotype was detected ten times or more. The chain couples TRBV12-3 or TRBV12-4 to TRBJ2-6; 8 nucleotides align to TRBD1. V lost 4 bases and J lost 2; bases outside the gene matches: 4. The CDR3 loop spans 16 amino acids. The CDR3 DNA follows: TGTGCCAGCAGTTCACAGACAGGGGCTGGGGCCAACGTCCTGACTTTC. It specifies CASSSQTGAGANVLTF.

Only one count was recorded for this clonotype. This chain uses TRBV2 with TRBJ2-7; D is ambiguous. Deletions cut 4 bases from V and 4 bases from J, with 14 bases between. The CDR3 totals 14 residues. CDR1 and CDR2 from the germline V gene are SNHLY and FYNNEI. The CDR3 DNA reads TGTGCCAGCAGTGTACTTGGACGGATTTACGAGCAGTACTTC. It yields the protein CASSVLGRIYEQYF.

V gene TRBV20-1 combines with J gene TRBJ1-1; a possible D gene is TRBD1 (6 bases). CDR3 length: 13 amino acids. V was pared by 6 bases and J by 5 bases, with 16 bases between. Germline V gene data show CDR1 as DFQATT and CDR2 as SNEGSKA (reference sequence). The CDR3 DNA is TGCAGTGCGAATACGGGGGCAGGGACTGAAGCTTTCTTT. It yields the protein CSANTGAGTEAFF.

This clonotype was recorded many times. The chain recombines TRBV5-5 with TRBJ1-3; D remains ambiguous. Trimming took 3 bases from V and 4 from J, leaving 11 bases between them. CDR1 is SGHKS and CDR2 is YYEKEE in the germline V gene (reference sequence). The CDR3 covers 14 residues. The CDR3 reads CASSSQQPGNTIYF. CDR3 DNA: TGTGCCAGCAGCTCACAGCAACCCGGAAACACCATATATTTT. Using reference TRBV5-5 and TRBJ1-3 for the parts outside the CDR3, the full variable domain is DAGVTQSPTHLIKTRGQQVTLRCSPISGHKSVSWYQQVLGQGPQFIFQYYEKEERGRGNFPDRFSARQFPNYSSELNVNALLLGDSALYLCASSSQQPGNTIYFGEGSWLTVV.

This clonotype came up many times. The chain joins TRBV3-1 to TRBJ2-7; D is perhaps TRBD1 (5 bases). Trimming took 0 bases from V and 1 from J, leaving 7 bases between them. This CDR3 has 14 residues. Germline V gives CDR1 LGHDT, CDR2 YNNKEL (reference sequence). CDR3: CASSQDRQSYEQYF. The CDR3 DNA reads as TGTGCCAGCAGCCAAGATAGACAGTCCTACGAGCAGTACTTC.

The sample holds many counts of this clonotype. The chain combines TRBV12-3 or TRBV12-4 with TRBJ1-1; 7 bases align to TRBD1. Unmatched junction bases numbered 3, after V lost 2 bases and J lost 0 bases. The CDR3 loop spans 15 amino acids. In nucleotides, the CDR3 is TGTGCCAGCAGTTTAACAGGGGCCATGAACACTGAAGCTTTCTTT. Protein: CASSLTGAMNTEAFF.

Ten or more counts support this clonotype. The rearrangement uses TRBV4-1 and TRBJ2-7, with no clear D. CDR3 length: 14 amino acids. V shed 6 bases and J shed 4 bases, with 16 bases lying between them. Germline CDR1 MGHRA, CDR2 YSYEKL. CDR3: CASSQITVGYEQYF. CDR3 nucleotides: TGCGCCAGCAGTCAAATCACAGTAGGTTACGAGCAGTACTTC.

This clonotype has ten or more counts. J is TRBJ2-3 and V is TRBV16; the match to TRBD1 covers 7 bases. The CDR3 extends over 16 amino acids. Germline V CDR1 and CDR2: KGHSY, FQNENV. Trimming cost V 8 bases and J 2 bases; bases outside gene matches: 13. In DNA, the CDR3 is TGTGCCAGCGTATTCGGGACAGCACGAAACACAGATACGCAGTATTTT. This gives the protein CASVFGTARNTDTQYF.

This clonotype was seen many times. The chain employs TRBV4-1 and TRBJ1-6, with D perhaps TRBD1 (6 bases). CDR3 size: 18 residues. Germline assignment: CDR1 MGHRA and CDR2 YSYEKL. Trimming pared 0 bases from V and 0 bases from J, leaving 12 bases between. The CDR3: CASSQEETGSSYNSPLHF. Here the CDR3 DNA reads TGCGCCAGCAGCCAAGAGGAAACAGGGAGCTCCTATAATTCACCCCTCCACTTT.

In this sample, this clonotype turned up many times. This chain connects TRBV29-1 to TRBJ1-2; a weak D match, TRBD1 (5 bases). Germline-derived CDR1 and CDR2 are SQVTM and ANQGSEA. The CDR3 totals 14 residues. The ends were cut back, 2 bases at V and 1 base at J, with 11 bases in the middle. The CDR3 DNA reads as TGCAGCGTTGAATTCCGGGACCTTAACTATGGCTACACCTTC. This translates into CSVEFRDLNYGYTF.

This clonotype was observed a handful of times. The chain is built from TRBV5-6 and TRBJ1-4, with D possibly matching TRBD1 (5 bases). The CDR3 consists of 15 residues. Germline-derived CDR1 and CDR2 are SGHDT and YYEEEE. Trimming left V 1 base short and J 6 bases short, with 13 bases between. The CDR3 reads CASSLPQGVDEKLFF. In DNA form, the CDR3 reads TGTGCCAGCAGCTTGCCTCAGGGAGTGGATGAAAAACTGTTTTTT.

This clonotype was found many times. The rearrangement links TRBV7-6 to TRBJ2-2, with D unresolved. Trimming removed 8 bases from V and 5 bases from J, with 9 bases in between. Germline CDR1 and CDR2: SGHVS and FNYEAQ. The CDR3 covers 12 residues. DNA for the CDR3: TGTGCCAGCCAGAAGTGGACCGGGGAGCTGTTTTTT. It encodes CASQKWTGELFF.

This clonotype showed up many times. This rearrangement joins TRBV14 to TRBJ2-7, with D tentatively TRBD2 (5 bases). The germline CDR1 and CDR2 sequences are SGHDN and FVKESK. The V end was cut by 3 bases, the J end by 3 bases, with 9 bases between. The CDR3 is 13 amino acids. The CDR3 is CASSQAGSYEQYF. The CDR3, as DNA: TGTGCCAGCAGCCAGGCGGGCAGCTACGAGCAGTACTTC.